This paragraph covers one TCR beta chain sequence. Its specificity is not known. The data originate from a study of post-analysis software for immune sequencing data. For the study at large: Patients with relapsing-remitting, secondary progressive and progressive-relapsing multiple sclerosis courses were all represented. Whole-study results and caveats: Relative to controls, patients had 4 or 5 TRBV segments at higher frequency, with TRBV5-6, TRBV5-1 and TRBV20-1 among these. Compared with controls, patients showed significantly lower normalized Chao1 diversity. Strong co-clustering by F measure was seen for same-batch samples.

This CDR3 contains 16 residues. The germline gives CDR1 SEHNR, CDR2 FQNEAQ (reference sequence). J was trimmed by 1 base and V by 6 bases; bases with no gene match: 11. Prepared TCR beta cDNA libraries contained unique molecular identifiers. TCRdb redid the calling of the PCR reads with MiXCR, one entry per CDR3 protein. Among more than 500,000 distinct CDR3 sequences, approximately 34% were seen once, and the ten largest hold about 6%. Sequenced material: blood. V gene TRBV7-9 combines with J gene TRBJ2-7; 8 nucleotides align to TRBD2. The receptor was derived from a girl aged 2-17 years with multiple sclerosis. CDR3 residues: CASRPPAGGRSYEQYF. The CDR3 DNA reads TGTGCCAGCAGACCACCCGCGGGGGGAAGGTCCTACGAGCAGTACTTC.